Described below is a single T cell receptor (beta chain) sequence and its context. Antigen specificity is unknown. The repertoire was sequenced with immunoSEQ multiplex PCR; TCRdb's copy has only in-frame clones and lacks some. This table holds about 7,600 clones, around 80% found once. These data belong to a study of immune cell composition in non-small cell lung cancer. Study-level points and caveats: Squamous carcinomas (approximately 75%) more often had tumour-associated clones >0.5% than adenocarcinomas (roughly 33%).

From germline, CDR1 is SGHNT and CDR2 YENEEA. The CDR3 contains 15 residues. The V end lost 5 bases, the J end lost 0 bases, and 11 bases lay between the germline ends. This receptor was taken from a human donor with non-small cell lung cancer. Sequenced material: lung tumor tissue. The rearrangement links TRBV11-3 to TRBJ1-5; D remains unclear. The CDR3 loop reads CASSPTRYSNQPQHF. CDR3 DNA: TGTGCCAGCAGCCCGACAAGATATAGCAATCAGCCCCAGCATTTT.